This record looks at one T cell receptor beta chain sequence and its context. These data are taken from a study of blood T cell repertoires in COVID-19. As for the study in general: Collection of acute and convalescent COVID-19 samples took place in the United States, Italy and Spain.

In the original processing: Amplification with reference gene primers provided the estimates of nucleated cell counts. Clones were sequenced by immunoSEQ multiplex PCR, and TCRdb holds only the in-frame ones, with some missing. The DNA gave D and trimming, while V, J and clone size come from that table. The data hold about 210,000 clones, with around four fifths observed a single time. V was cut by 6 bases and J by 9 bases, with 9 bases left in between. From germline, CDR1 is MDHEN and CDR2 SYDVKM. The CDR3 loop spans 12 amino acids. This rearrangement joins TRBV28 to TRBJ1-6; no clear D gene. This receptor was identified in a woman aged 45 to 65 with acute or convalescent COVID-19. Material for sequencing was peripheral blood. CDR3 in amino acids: CASRPTGSPLHF. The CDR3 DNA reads TGTGCCAGCAGACCCACGGGTTCACCCCTCCACTTT.